A selection of T cell receptor beta chains follows, all from one sample in a study of OX40 agonist ivuxolimab in advanced cancers. The repertoire was sequenced with immunoSEQ multiplex PCR; TCRdb's copy has only in-frame clones and lacks some. The sample consists of 13,000 or so clones, 90% of them appearing once. The starting material was CD4+ or CD8+ T cells sorted from blood, obtained in a trial of the OX40 agonist ivuxolimab. These receptors came from an adult with an advanced solid tumor such as melanoma, head and neck, liver or kidney cancer. CDR3s include the opening cysteine and the closing phenylalanine or tryptophan. The D gene is left open where the match is weak. A clone size is listed for some rows: how often the clone was seen (once, few, many), or a class if it is expanded.

V: TRBV9; J: TRBJ2-3; D: NA; size: once; DNA: TGTGCCAGCAGCGTAGGGGTTTCGGTTCCGGATACGCAGTATTTT; CDR3: CASSVGVSVPDTQYF
V: TRBV11-2; J: TRBJ2-4; D: TRBD2; size: NA; DNA: TGTGCCAGCAGCGGGACTAGCGGGAGGTTCGGTTCAGACATTCAGTACTTC; CDR3: CASSGTSGRFGSDIQYF
V: TRBV19; J: TRBJ2-7; D: NA; size: NA; DNA: TGTGCCAGTAGTATAGTAGGGCAGGAGCAGGAGCAGTACTTC; CDR3: CASSIVGQEQEQYF
V: TRBV30; J: TRBJ2-1; D: TRBD2; size: NA; DNA: TGTGCCTGGAGCGCGCCTGTAAGCGGGGGGCGCGATGAGCAGTTCTTC; CDR3: CAWSAPVSGGRDEQFF
V: TRBV19; J: TRBJ2-1; D: NA; size: NA; DNA: TGTGCCAGTAGTATCCTTAGGGGCATGGATGAGCAGTTCTTC; CDR3: CASSILRGMDEQFF
V: TRBV30; J: TRBJ1-1; D: TRBD1; size: NA; DNA: TGTGCCTGGAGACCGACAGGGGCCACTGAAGCTTTCTTT; CDR3: CAWRPTGATEAFF
V: TRBV7-6; J: TRBJ2-7; D: TRBD1; size: NA; DNA: TGTGCCAGCAGCACAGACAGGGGTTCCTACGAGCAGTACTTC; CDR3: CASSTDRGSYEQYF
V: TRBV6-5; J: TRBJ1-1; D: NA; size: NA; DNA: TGTGCCAGCAGTTACGGACGGACCGAAGCTTTCTTT; CDR3: CASSYGRTEAFF
V: TRBV11-3; J: TRBJ2-7; D: TRBD1; size: NA; DNA: TGTGCCAGCAGCTTAGGACAGGGAATAAACGAGCAGTACTTC; CDR3: CASSLGQGINEQYF
V: TRBV6-4; J: TRBJ1-6; D: NA; size: NA; DNA: TGTGCCAGCAGTGACTCGGGTAATTCACCCCTCCACTTT; CDR3: CASSDSGNSPLHF
V: TRBV19; J: TRBJ1-2; D: TRBD1; size: NA; DNA: TGTGCCAGTAGTAATTCCCCGACAGGGAATCTCGGCTACACCTTC; CDR3: CASSNSPTGNLGYTF
V: TRBV9; J: TRBJ2-1; D: NA; size: once; DNA: TGTGCCAGCAGCCTCCACCTAGCCCCCCCTGGAAATGAGCAGTTCTTC; CDR3: CASSLHLAPPGNEQFF
V: TRBV19; J: TRBJ1-1; D: NA; size: NA; DNA: TGTGCCAGTAGTATCCGGGTAACAGGGACATTGGCGGGCACTGAAGCTTTCTTT; CDR3: CASSIRVTGTLAGTEAFF
V: TRBV13; J: TRBJ1-3; D: NA; size: NA; DNA: TGTGCCAGCGCTCCTTTGTCGGCTGGAAACACCATATATTTT; CDR3: CASAPLSAGNTIYF
V: TRBV4-3; J: TRBJ1-2; D: NA; size: NA; DNA: TGCGCCAGCAGCCAAGATCCCTCCGGGCTCGATGGCTACACCTTC; CDR3: CASSQDPSGLDGYTF
V: TRBV6-1; J: TRBJ1-3; D: NA; size: NA; DNA: TGTGCCAGCAGCCAATTGGGGGGGTCTGGAAACACCATATATTTT; CDR3: CASSQLGGSGNTIYF
V: TRBV9; J: TRBJ1-4; D: NA; size: NA; DNA: TGTGCCAGCAGCGTAGGGGATTTGGGTAATGAAAAACTGTTTTTT; CDR3: CASSVGDLGNEKLFF
V: TRBV4-1; J: TRBJ2-7; D: NA; size: NA; DNA: TGCGCCAGCAGCCAAGTCGTCTGGGGCCGCTACGAGCAGTACTTC; CDR3: CASSQVVWGRYEQYF
V: TRBV4-3; J: TRBJ2-6; D: NA; size: NA; DNA: TGCGCCAGCAGCCAACTACGGGGGGCCAACGTCCTGACTTTC; CDR3: CASSQLRGANVLTF
V: TRBV4-3; J: TRBJ2-7; D: TRBD2; size: NA; DNA: TGCGCCAGCAGCCCTGGACTAGCGGCCTACGAGCAGTACTTC; CDR3: CASSPGLAAYEQYF
V: TRBV7-9; J: TRBJ2-3; D: NA; size: NA; DNA: TGTGCCAGCAGCTTACGTGGGGGGACAGATACGCAGTATTTT; CDR3: CASSLRGGTDTQYF
V: TRBV2; J: TRBJ2-1; D: TRBD2; size: NA; DNA: TGTGCCAGCAGTACTTTATGGACTAGCGGGAGTAGAGATGAGCAGTTCTTC; CDR3: CASSTLWTSGSRDEQFF
V: TRBV11-2; J: TRBJ1-2; D: TRBD1; size: NA; DNA: TGTGCCAGCACCCGTCAGGGGGGGCGCGACTATGGCTACACCTTC; CDR3: CASTRQGGRDYGYTF
V: TRBV5-4; J: TRBJ1-4; D: TRBD1; size: few; DNA: TGTGCCAGCAGCATAGGGACAGGGGCTAATGAAAAACTGTTTTTT; CDR3: CASSIGTGANEKLFF
V: TRBV9; J: TRBJ2-7; D: NA; size: medium-sized; DNA: TGTGCCAGCAGCTTACGGGGGGCCAGGGCCTACGAGCAGTACTTC; CDR3: CASSLRGARAYEQYF
V: TRBV6-6; J: TRBJ2-7; D: NA; size: NA; DNA: TGTGCCAGCAGTTCTCCTCGGACCGGATCCTACGAGCAGTACTTC; CDR3: CASSSPRTGSYEQYF
V: TRBV30; J: TRBJ1-2; D: TRBD1; size: NA; DNA: TGTGCCTGGAGTTTCATGGACAGGGATGGCTACACCTTC; CDR3: CAWSFMDRDGYTF
V: TRBV7-2; J: TRBJ2-3; D: TRBD1; size: NA; DNA: TGTGCCAGCAGTCCGGTTGGGGGGACAGGGTATTCAGATACGCAGTATTTT; CDR3: CASSPVGGTGYSDTQYF
V: TRBV4-3; J: TRBJ1-5; D: NA; size: NA; DNA: TGCGCCAGCAGCCAAGAGCAGGGACTACCTTTCAATCAGCCCCAGCATTTT; CDR3: CASSQEQGLPFNQPQHF
V: TRBV30; J: TRBJ2-2; D: NA; size: NA; DNA: TGTGCCTGGAGTAAAGGGTCCCACGGGGAGCTGTTTTTT; CDR3: CAWSKGSHGELFF
V: TRBV5-6; J: TRBJ2-1; D: TRBD1; size: NA; DNA: TGTGCCAGCAGCTTGGCCAGGGACAGGGTCAATGAGCAGTTCTTC; CDR3: CASSLARDRVNEQFF
V: TRBV4-3; J: TRBJ2-1; D: NA; size: NA; DNA: TGCGCCAGCAGCCTAAATACCCCTCCCGGGGCCAATGAGCAGTTCTTC; CDR3: CASSLNTPPGANEQFF
V: TRBV5-6; J: TRBJ1-5; D: TRBD1; size: NA; DNA: TGTGCCAGCAGTTACGGGACAGGGAGCAATCAGCCCCAGCATTTT; CDR3: CASSYGTGSNQPQHF
V: TRBV7-2; J: TRBJ2-4; D: TRBD1; size: NA; DNA: TGTGCCAGCAGCGAATACAGGGGGCAGGCCAAAAACATTCAGTACTTC; CDR3: CASSEYRGQAKNIQYF
V: TRBV29-1; J: TRBJ1-1; D: TRBD1; size: NA; DNA: TGCAGCGTTGAAGTCGCCGCAGGGGGCCCGAACACTGAAGCTTTCTTT; CDR3: CSVEVAAGGPNTEAFF
V: TRBV4-2; J: TRBJ2-5; D: TRBD2; size: NA; DNA: TGTGCCAGCAGCCTACCGGGACTAGGGGAGACCCAGTACTTC; CDR3: CASSLPGLGETQYF
V: TRBV2; J: TRBJ2-7; D: TRBD1; size: NA; DNA: TGTGCCAGTATGGGACAGACCTACGAGCAGTACTTC; CDR3: CASMGQTYEQYF
V: TRBV4-1; J: TRBJ2-3; D: TRBD2; size: NA; DNA: TGCGCCAGCAGCCAAGAGTTGACTAGCGGGATTAGATATGATACGCAGTATTTT; CDR3: CASSQELTSGIRYDTQYF
V: TRBV11-2; J: TRBJ2-7; D: TRBD2; size: NA; DNA: TGTGCCAGCAGCTTAGAGCGGATACTAGCGGAATCCTACGAGCAGTACTTC; CDR3: CASSLERILAESYEQYF
V: TRBV7-2; J: TRBJ2-1; D: TRBD2; size: NA; DNA: TGTGCCAGCAGCATCACCCCGGGACTAGCGGGTCCTAACCATGAGCAGTTCTTC; CDR3: CASSITPGLAGPNHEQFF
V: TRBV27; J: TRBJ2-5; D: TRBD1; size: NA; DNA: TGTGCCACCCGGACAGGATTAGAGACCCAGTACTTC; CDR3: CATRTGLETQYF
V: TRBV9; J: TRBJ2-2; D: TRBD1; size: NA; DNA: TGTGCCAGCAGCGTAGGGGACAGCTACACCGGGGAGCTGTTTTTT; CDR3: CASSVGDSYTGELFF
V: TRBV9; J: TRBJ1-2; D: NA; size: NA; DNA: TGTGCCAGCAGCGCCGGAGGGAGCTATGGCTACACCTTC; CDR3: CASSAGGSYGYTF
V: TRBV5-6; J: TRBJ2-1; D: NA; size: NA; DNA: TGTGCCAGCAGCTTGGCAGGGATCGATGAGCAGTTCTTC; CDR3: CASSLAGIDEQFF
V: TRBV9; J: TRBJ1-1; D: TRBD1; size: NA; DNA: TGTGCCAGCAGCGTAGGACGGACAGGGGATGAGCCTGAAGCTTTCTTT; CDR3: CASSVGRTGDEPEAFF
V: TRBV9; J: TRBJ2-7; D: NA; size: NA; DNA: TGTGCCAGCAGCCCCGTGGGGGGGGCCGCCTACGAGCAGTACTTC; CDR3: CASSPVGGAAYEQYF
V: TRBV7-9; J: TRBJ2-7; D: NA; size: NA; DNA: TGTGCCAGCAGGTTCGGTCGCGAGCAGTACTTC; CDR3: CASRFGREQYF